This TCR beta chain emerged from a study of shared clonotypes between healthy human individuals. Study-wide results and limits: Memory subsets had estimated richness that was generally smaller than that of naive subsets. When compared with the clonotypes that were shared by all four sorted-subset donors, the non-shared clonotypes turned out to have lower generation probabilities.

The length of the CDR3 is 18 residues. V shed 3 bases and J shed 4 bases, with 24 bases lying between them. Germline CDR1 is MNHEY and CDR2 is SMNVEV (reference sequence). Running of the assay took place at deep level. The data were produced by immunoSEQ multiplex PCR, yet TCRdb's version contains in-frame clones alone and is incomplete. The sample has about 1,500,000 clones, more than 95% seen once. Concerning this clone: Its target is unknown.

This clonotype originated in a man aged 25 to 40 in good health. Sequenced: naive CD4+ T cells sorted from blood. Subset of the sample: CD45RA+ positively selected. This chain uses TRBV27 with TRBJ1-2; D possibly corresponds to TRBD1 (5 bases). The chain's CDR3 is CASSFGATLSDLPYGYTF. The CDR3 DNA reads TGTGCCAGCAGTTTCGGGGCGACCCTTTCGGACCTCCCCTATGGCTACACCTTC.